A selection of T cell receptor beta chains follows, all from one sample in a study of vaccination effects on CD4 cells after COVID-19. These receptors' antigens are unknown. Sequencing was performed with immunoSEQ multiplex PCR; in TCRdb, only in-frame clones are kept and a portion is missing. The sample consists of roughly 50,000 clones, just under 80% of them appearing once. The sample in question was CD4+ T cells from PBMCs cultured with HCoV-OC43 spike peptides, obtained before COVID-19 vaccination. The receptors stem from a human donor who received a COVID-19 vaccine. Each CDR3 is given with its conserved first and last residue. The order of the fields is D gene, V gene, J gene, clone size, CDR3 DNA, CDR3 protein. D genes are given only for firm matches. Clone size, where shown, is once, few, many, or a class for clones that have expanded.

d_gene: .
v_gene: TRBV4-1
j_gene: TRBJ1-2
abundance: .
CDR3nt: TGCGCCAGCAGCCAGGCCGATCGGACAGTTTATGGCTACACCTTC
CDR3aa: CASSQADRTVYGYTF

d_gene: .
v_gene: TRBV18
j_gene: TRBJ1-2
abundance: .
CDR3nt: TGTGCCAGCTCACCAGGTTCCGGGACCGCTGTCCGGGTGAACTATGGCTACACCTTC
CDR3aa: CASSPGSGTAVRVNYGYTF

d_gene: TRBD1
v_gene: TRBV29-1
j_gene: TRBJ1-1
abundance: .
CDR3nt: TGCAGCCCCTACCAGGGGGCGGGAGCTTTCTTT
CDR3aa: CSPYQGAGAFF

d_gene: .
v_gene: TRBV5-4
j_gene: TRBJ1-2
abundance: .
CDR3nt: TGTGCCAGCAGCTCATCGGCCCCACAGGGCAACTATGGCTACACCTTC
CDR3aa: CASSSSAPQGNYGYTF

d_gene: .
v_gene: TRBV6-5
j_gene: TRBJ2-5
abundance: .
CDR3nt: TGTGCCAGCAGTTACTCGATCGGGACAGAGACCCAGTACTTC
CDR3aa: CASSYSIGTETQYF

d_gene: TRBD1
v_gene: TRBV3-1/TRBV3-2
j_gene: TRBJ1-5
abundance: .
CDR3nt: TGTGCCAGCAGCTATACAGGGGTAGATCAGCCCCAGCATTTT
CDR3aa: CASSYTGVDQPQHF

d_gene: .
v_gene: TRBV4-3
j_gene: TRBJ1-2
abundance: .
CDR3nt: TGCGCCAGCAGCCAAGGGTATGGCTACACCTTC
CDR3aa: CASSQGYGYTF

d_gene: .
v_gene: TRBV3-1/TRBV3-2
j_gene: TRBJ2-3
abundance: .
CDR3nt: TGTGCCAGTGGACGGATGCGCACAGATACGCAGTATTTT
CDR3aa: CASGRMRTDTQYF

d_gene: TRBD1
v_gene: TRBV2
j_gene: TRBJ2-3
abundance: .
CDR3nt: TGTGCCAGCAGTGAACAACAGGGGCTCCATACGCAGTATTTT
CDR3aa: CASSEQQGLHTQYF

d_gene: .
v_gene: TRBV18
j_gene: TRBJ1-2
abundance: once
CDR3nt: TGTGCCAGCTCACCGTCAAGGGAGAACTACTATGGCTACACCTTC
CDR3aa: CASSPSRENYYGYTF

d_gene: .
v_gene: TRBV9
j_gene: TRBJ2-1
abundance: few
CDR3nt: TGTGCCAGCAGCCCCCGCGAGGATGAGCAGTTCTTC
CDR3aa: CASSPREDEQFF

d_gene: .
v_gene: TRBV20-1
j_gene: TRBJ2-1
abundance: .
CDR3nt: TGCAGTGAGGGCAGTGGCAATGAGCAGTTCTTC
CDR3aa: CSEGSGNEQFF

d_gene: TRBD1
v_gene: TRBV6-5
j_gene: TRBJ1-3
abundance: once
CDR3nt: TGTGCCAGCAGGGGGGACAGAATAAACACCATATATTTT
CDR3aa: CASRGDRINTIYF

d_gene: .
v_gene: TRBV4-1
j_gene: TRBJ1-5
abundance: .
CDR3nt: TGCGCCAGCAGTCCTCAGGGGTTAGGCAATCAGCCCCAGCATTTT
CDR3aa: CASSPQGLGNQPQHF

d_gene: .
v_gene: TRBV12-3/TRBV12-4
j_gene: TRBJ1-3
abundance: .
CDR3nt: TGTGCCAGCAGCACTACCTCTGGAAACACCATATATTTT
CDR3aa: CASSTTSGNTIYF

d_gene: TRBD1
v_gene: TRBV29-1
j_gene: TRBJ2-4
abundance: .
CDR3nt: TGCAGCGCCTCCGGGACAGGGGGCTTCAAAAACATTCAGTACTTC
CDR3aa: CSASGTGGFKNIQYF

d_gene: .
v_gene: TRBV5-4
j_gene: TRBJ2-3
abundance: .
CDR3nt: TGTGCCAGCAGCCCGGACAGCACAGATACGCAGTATTTT
CDR3aa: CASSPDSTDTQYF

d_gene: .
v_gene: TRBV24-1
j_gene: TRBJ1-5
abundance: .
CDR3nt: TGTGCCACCAGTGATTTGTGGGGGCAGCCCCAGCATTTT
CDR3aa: CATSDLWGQPQHF

d_gene: .
v_gene: TRBV27
j_gene: TRBJ2-3
abundance: few
CDR3nt: TGTGCCAGCAGTCCGCGGACAGCCCCCAGCACAGATACGCAGTATTTT
CDR3aa: CASSPRTAPSTDTQYF

d_gene: .
v_gene: TRBV7-2
j_gene: TRBJ2-6
abundance: .
CDR3nt: TGTGCCAGCAGAATCAAACGGGTCTCTGGGGCCAACGTCCTGACTTTC
CDR3aa: CASRIKRVSGANVLTF

d_gene: .
v_gene: TRBV6-5
j_gene: TRBJ1-5
abundance: few
CDR3nt: TGTGCCACCCGGTTAGCACCGGCAGCTCAGCCCCAGCATTTT
CDR3aa: CATRLAPAAQPQHF

d_gene: .
v_gene: TRBV19
j_gene: TRBJ1-4
abundance: once
CDR3nt: TGTGCCAGTCATGCTGGGGAAGCAACTAATGAAAAACTGTTTTTT
CDR3aa: CASHAGEATNEKLFF

d_gene: TRBD1
v_gene: TRBV7-3
j_gene: TRBJ2-2
abundance: few
CDR3nt: TGTGCCAGCAGCTCCTGGACAGGCCAAAACACCGGGGAGCTGTTTTTT
CDR3aa: CASSSWTGQNTGELFF

d_gene: .
v_gene: TRBV5-1
j_gene: TRBJ1-6
abundance: .
CDR3nt: TGCGCCAGCAGCTCCTATAATTCACCCCTCCACTTT
CDR3aa: CASSSYNSPLHF

d_gene: .
v_gene: TRBV20-1
j_gene: TRBJ2-1
abundance: .
CDR3nt: TGCAGTGCTAGAGCCTACAATGAGCAGTTCTTC
CDR3aa: CSARAYNEQFF

d_gene: TRBD1
v_gene: TRBV9
j_gene: TRBJ1-1
abundance: .
CDR3nt: TGTGCCAGCAGCACCCGGGACAGACAGAACACTGAAGCTTTCTTT
CDR3aa: CASSTRDRQNTEAFF

d_gene: .
v_gene: TRBV20-1
j_gene: TRBJ2-3
abundance: .
CDR3nt: TGCAGTTGGGGGGCAGATACGCAGTATTTT
CDR3aa: CSWGADTQYF

d_gene: .
v_gene: TRBV3-1/TRBV3-2
j_gene: TRBJ1-5
abundance: .
CDR3nt: TGTGCCAGCAGCCAAGAAGAGGGTCGGGTGGGCAATCAGCCCCAGCATTTT
CDR3aa: CASSQEEGRVGNQPQHF

d_gene: TRBD1
v_gene: TRBV7-3
j_gene: TRBJ2-4
abundance: .
CDR3nt: TGTGCCAGCAGCCTCGGACAGGGTTCCGAAAACATTCAGTACTTC
CDR3aa: CASSLGQGSENIQYF

d_gene: TRBD2
v_gene: TRBV28
j_gene: TRBJ2-1
abundance: .
CDR3nt: TGTGCCAGCAGTTCCCCACTAGCGGGGGGGTTTAATGAGCAGTTCTTC
CDR3aa: CASSSPLAGGFNEQFF

d_gene: .
v_gene: TRBV19
j_gene: TRBJ2-5
abundance: .
CDR3nt: TGTGCCAGTAGTATCCCCCAGGGGTTGGGGGAGACCCAGTACTTC
CDR3aa: CASSIPQGLGETQYF

d_gene: .
v_gene: TRBV30
j_gene: TRBJ2-4
abundance: .
CDR3nt: TGTGCCTGGGGGACCGGACCCTTCACCCTCAGGGCCAAAAACATTCAGTACTTC
CDR3aa: CAWGTGPFTLRAKNIQYF

d_gene: TRBD1
v_gene: TRBV9
j_gene: TRBJ2-5
abundance: .
CDR3nt: TGTGCCAGCAGCGTAGGGGTAGGACAGGGCTCGAGGGAGACCCAGTACTTC
CDR3aa: CASSVGVGQGSRETQYF

d_gene: TRBD2
v_gene: TRBV18
j_gene: TRBJ2-1
abundance: .
CDR3nt: TGTGCCAGCTCACCACGGGAGGGTAGCAATGAGCAGTTCTTC
CDR3aa: CASSPREGSNEQFF

d_gene: .
v_gene: TRBV7-2
j_gene: TRBJ2-1
abundance: .
CDR3nt: TGTGCCAGCAGCTATGCTAGACAGGTTTACAATGAGCAGTTCTTC
CDR3aa: CASSYARQVYNEQFF